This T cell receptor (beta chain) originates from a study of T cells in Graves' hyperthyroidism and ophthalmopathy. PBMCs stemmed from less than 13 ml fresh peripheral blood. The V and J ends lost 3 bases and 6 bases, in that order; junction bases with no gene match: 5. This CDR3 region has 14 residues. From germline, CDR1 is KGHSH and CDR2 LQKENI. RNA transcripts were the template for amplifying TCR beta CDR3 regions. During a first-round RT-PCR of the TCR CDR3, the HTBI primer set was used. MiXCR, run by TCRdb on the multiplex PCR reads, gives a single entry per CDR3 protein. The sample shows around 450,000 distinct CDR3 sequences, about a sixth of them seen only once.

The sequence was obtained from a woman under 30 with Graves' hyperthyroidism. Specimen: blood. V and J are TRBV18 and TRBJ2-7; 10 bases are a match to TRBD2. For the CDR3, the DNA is TGTGCCAGCTCACCGATAGCTAGCGGGAGCGAGCAGTACTTC. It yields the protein CASSPIASGSEQYF. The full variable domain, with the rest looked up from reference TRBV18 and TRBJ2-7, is NAGVMQNPRHLVRRRGQEARLRCSPMKGHSHVYWYRQLPEEGLKFMVYLQKENIIDESGMPKERFSAEFPKEGPSILRIQQVVRGDSAAYFCASSPIASGSEQYFGPGTRLTVT.